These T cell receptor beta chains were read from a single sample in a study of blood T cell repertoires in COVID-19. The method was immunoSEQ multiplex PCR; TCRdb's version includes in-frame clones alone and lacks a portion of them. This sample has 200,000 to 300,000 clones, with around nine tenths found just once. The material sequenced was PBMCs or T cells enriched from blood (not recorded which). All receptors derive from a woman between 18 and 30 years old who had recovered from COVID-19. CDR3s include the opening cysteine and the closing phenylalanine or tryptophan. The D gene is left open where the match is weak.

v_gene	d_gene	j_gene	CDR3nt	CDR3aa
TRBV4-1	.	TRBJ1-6	TGCGCCAGCAGCCTCGAGGTCAGATCGTCCTATAATTCACCCCTCCACTTT	CASSLEVRSSYNSPLHF
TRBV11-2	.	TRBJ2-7	TGTGCCAGCAGCCCGATAGGGGCAGGGAGGGAGCAGTACTTC	CASSPIGAGREQYF
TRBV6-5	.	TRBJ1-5	TGTGCCAGCAGTTACTCTCAAGGGGGAGGGCAGCCCCAGCATTTT	CASSYSQGGGQPQHF
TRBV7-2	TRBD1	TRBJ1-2	TGTGCCAGCAGCAACCACAGGGGTGGCTACACCTTC	CASSNHRGGYTF
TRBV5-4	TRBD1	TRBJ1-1	TGTGCCAGCAGCTTGTACAGGGGCACTGAAGCTTTCTTT	CASSLYRGTEAFF
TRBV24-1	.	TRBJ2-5	TGTGCCACCAGTGATTTTGGCAGGGGTGGTCAAGAGACCCAGTACTTC	CATSDFGRGGQETQYF
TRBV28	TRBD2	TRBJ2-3	TGTGCCAGCAACGGGGGGTACACAGATACGCAGTATTTT	CASNGGYTDTQYF
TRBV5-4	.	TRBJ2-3	TGTGCCAGCAGCCTCGCGACGGGAGATACGCAGTATTTT	CASSLATGDTQYF
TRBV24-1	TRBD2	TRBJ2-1	TGTGCCACCAGTGACCCGGGACTAGCGGGGCTAAGGGGTGGTGAGCAGTTCTTC	CATSDPGLAGLRGGEQFF
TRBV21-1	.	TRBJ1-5	TGTGCCAGCAGCTCGAAAGTCCCGGGACAAGGGGTTCCGGGCCAGCCCCAGCATTTT	CASSSKVPGQGVPGQPQHF
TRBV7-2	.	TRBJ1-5	TGTGCCAGCAGTATTACACCTTTTCCCTATCAGCCCCAGCATTTT	CASSITPFPYQPQHF
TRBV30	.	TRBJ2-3	TGTGCCTGGAGCCTTGCAGATACGCAGTATTTT	CAWSLADTQYF
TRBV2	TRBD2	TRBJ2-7	TGTGCCAGCAGTGAACCACGGATCCCCCGCGTCGCGCGGGAGGATCCCTACGAGCAGTACTTC	CASSEPRIPRVAREDPYEQYF
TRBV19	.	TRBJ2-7	TGTGCCAGTAGTATGAACAGCTACGAGCAGTACTTC	CASSMNSYEQYF
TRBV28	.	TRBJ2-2	TGTGCCAGCAGTCGTGCCACTGGACAGAACACCGGGGAGCTGTTTTTT	CASSRATGQNTGELFF
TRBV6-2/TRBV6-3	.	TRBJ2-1	TGTGCCAGCAGTTACTCGATCGAGTCCGGGGGCTCCTACAATGAGCAGTTCTTC	CASSYSIESGGSYNEQFF
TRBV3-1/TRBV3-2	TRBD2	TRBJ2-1	TGTGCCAGCACCCCATCGGGACTAGCGGGAAATTGGGATATATCGGATGAGCAGTTCTTC	CASTPSGLAGNWDISDEQFF
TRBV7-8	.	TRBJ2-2	TGTGCCAGCAGCTTAGGGTGGAGGGGCGGGGTAGGAAGCACCGGGGAGCTGTTTTTT	CASSLGWRGGVGSTGELFF
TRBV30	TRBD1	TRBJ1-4	TGTGCCTGGAGTGTACTTGGACAGGGAAGGGAAAAACTGTTTTTT	CAWSVLGQGREKLFF
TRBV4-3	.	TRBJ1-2	TGCGCCAGCAGCCAAGAACCGGGACATGAGTTGGATGGCTACACCTTC	CASSQEPGHELDGYTF
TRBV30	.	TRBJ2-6	TGTGCCTGGAGTGCGGGTGGGGCCAACGTCCTGACTTTC	CAWSAGGANVLTF
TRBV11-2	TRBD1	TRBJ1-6	TGTGCCAGCAGCTTAGTGACAGGGGGACCCCTCCACTTT	CASSLVTGGPLHF